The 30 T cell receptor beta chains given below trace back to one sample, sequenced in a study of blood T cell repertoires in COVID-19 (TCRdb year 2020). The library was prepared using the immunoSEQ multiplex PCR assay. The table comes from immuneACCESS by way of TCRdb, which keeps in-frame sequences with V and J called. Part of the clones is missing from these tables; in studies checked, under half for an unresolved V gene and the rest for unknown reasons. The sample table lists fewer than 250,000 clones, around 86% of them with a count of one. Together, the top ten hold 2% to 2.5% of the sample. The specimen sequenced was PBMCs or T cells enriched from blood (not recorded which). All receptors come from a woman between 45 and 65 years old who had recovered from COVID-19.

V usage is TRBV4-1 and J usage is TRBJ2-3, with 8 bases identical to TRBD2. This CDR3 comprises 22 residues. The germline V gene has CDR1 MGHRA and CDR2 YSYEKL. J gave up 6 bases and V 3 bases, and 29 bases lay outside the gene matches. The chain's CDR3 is CASSHPRRGGPGRAGGWDTQYF. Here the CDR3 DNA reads TGCGCCAGCAGCCACCCAAGGCGGGGAGGCCCAGGGCGGGCGGGAGGTTGGGATACGCAGTATTTT.

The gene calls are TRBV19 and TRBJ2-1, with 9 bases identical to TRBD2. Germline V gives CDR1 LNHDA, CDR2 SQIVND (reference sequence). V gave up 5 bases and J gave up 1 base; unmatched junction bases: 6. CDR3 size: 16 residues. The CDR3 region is CASSDSGRGSYNEQFF. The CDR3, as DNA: TGTGCCAGTAGTGATAGCGGGAGAGGTTCCTACAATGAGCAGTTCTTC.

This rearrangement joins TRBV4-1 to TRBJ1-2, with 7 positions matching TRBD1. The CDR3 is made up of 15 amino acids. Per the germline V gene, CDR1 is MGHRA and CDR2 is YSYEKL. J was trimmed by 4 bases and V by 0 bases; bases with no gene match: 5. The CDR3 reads CASSQDGTDRYGYTF. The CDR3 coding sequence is TGCGCCAGCAGCCAAGACGGGACAGATCGCTATGGCTACACCTTC.

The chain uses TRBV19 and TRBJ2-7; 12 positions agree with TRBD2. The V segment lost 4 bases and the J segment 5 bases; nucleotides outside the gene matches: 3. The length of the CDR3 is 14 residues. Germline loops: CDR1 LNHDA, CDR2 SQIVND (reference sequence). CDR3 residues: CASSRLAGVHEQYF. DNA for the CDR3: TGTGCCAGTAGTAGACTAGCGGGAGTCCACGAGCAGTACTTC.

The CDR3 spells CASSPGQHNSPLHF. The CDR3 nucleotides are TGCGCCAGCAGCCCAGGACAGCATAATTCACCCCTCCACTTT. The chain recombines TRBV4-3 with TRBJ1-6; weak D call: TRBD1 (6 bases). From germline, CDR1 is LGHNA and CDR2 YSLEER. Between the trimmed V and J ends, which lost 4 bases and 5 bases, there was a span of 9 bases. The CDR3 totals 14 residues.

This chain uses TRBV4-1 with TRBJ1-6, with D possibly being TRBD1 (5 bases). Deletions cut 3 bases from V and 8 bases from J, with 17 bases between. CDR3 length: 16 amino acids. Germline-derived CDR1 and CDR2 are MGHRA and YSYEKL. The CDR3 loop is CASSQSTLGAHSPLHF. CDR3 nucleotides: TGCGCCAGCAGCCAGTCTACGTTAGGGGCACATTCACCCCTCCACTTT.

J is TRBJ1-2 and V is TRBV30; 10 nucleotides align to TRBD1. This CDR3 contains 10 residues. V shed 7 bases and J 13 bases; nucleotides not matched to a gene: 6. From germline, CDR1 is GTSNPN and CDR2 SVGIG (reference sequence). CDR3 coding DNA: TGTGCCTTGGACAGGGGGGTAGTCACCTTC. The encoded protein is CALDRGVVTF.

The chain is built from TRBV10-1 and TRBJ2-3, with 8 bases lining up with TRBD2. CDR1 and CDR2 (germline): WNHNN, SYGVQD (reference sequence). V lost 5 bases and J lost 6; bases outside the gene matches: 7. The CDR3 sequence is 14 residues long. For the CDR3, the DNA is TGCGCCAGCAGTCCCGAGGCTAGCGGGGATACGCAGTATTTT. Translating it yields CASSPEASGDTQYF.

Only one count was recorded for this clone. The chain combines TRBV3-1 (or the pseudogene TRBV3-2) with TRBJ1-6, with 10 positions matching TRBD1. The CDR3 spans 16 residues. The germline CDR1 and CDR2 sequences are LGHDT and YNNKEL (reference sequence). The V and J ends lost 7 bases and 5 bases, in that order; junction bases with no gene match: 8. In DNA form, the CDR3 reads TGTGCCAGCAAACCCCGGGACAGGGGTGATAATTCACCCCTCCACTTT. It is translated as CASKPRDRGDNSPLHF.

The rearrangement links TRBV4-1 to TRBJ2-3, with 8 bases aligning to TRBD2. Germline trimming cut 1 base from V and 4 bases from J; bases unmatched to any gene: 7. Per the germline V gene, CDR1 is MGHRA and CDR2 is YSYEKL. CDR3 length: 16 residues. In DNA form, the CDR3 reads TGCGCCAGCAGCCAAGTAATAGCGGGGTTAGCAGATACGCAGTATTTT. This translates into CASSQVIAGLADTQYF.

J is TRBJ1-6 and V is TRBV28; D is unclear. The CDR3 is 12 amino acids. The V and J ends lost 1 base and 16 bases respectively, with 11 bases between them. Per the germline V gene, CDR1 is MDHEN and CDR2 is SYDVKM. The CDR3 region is CASSLSNRSLHF. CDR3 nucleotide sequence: TGTGCCAGCAGTTTATCCAACAGAAGTCTCCACTTT.

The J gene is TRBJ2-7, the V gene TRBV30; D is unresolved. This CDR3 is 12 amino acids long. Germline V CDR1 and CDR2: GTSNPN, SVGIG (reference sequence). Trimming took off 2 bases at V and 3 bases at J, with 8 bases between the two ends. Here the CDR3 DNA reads TGTGCCTGGAGTACCCCCGGCTACGAGCAGTACTTC. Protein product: CAWSTPGYEQYF.

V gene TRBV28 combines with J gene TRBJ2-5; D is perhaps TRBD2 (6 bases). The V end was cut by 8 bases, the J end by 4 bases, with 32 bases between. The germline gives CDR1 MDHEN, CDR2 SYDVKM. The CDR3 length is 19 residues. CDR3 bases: TGTGCCAGCCTAGCGTCCCCCTTAACTTCTAAGGGCCCCCGAGAGACCCAGTACTTC. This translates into CASLASPLTSKGPRETQYF.

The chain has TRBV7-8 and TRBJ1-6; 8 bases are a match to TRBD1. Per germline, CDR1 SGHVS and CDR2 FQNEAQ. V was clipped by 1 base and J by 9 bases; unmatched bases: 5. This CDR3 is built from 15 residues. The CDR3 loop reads CASSLVDRGGSPLHF. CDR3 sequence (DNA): TGTGCCAGCAGCTTAGTTGACAGGGGAGGTTCACCCCTCCACTTT. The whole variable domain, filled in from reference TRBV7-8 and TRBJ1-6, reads GAGVSQSPRYKVAKRGQDVALRCDPISGHVSLFWYQQALGQGPEFLTYFQNEAQLDKSGLPSDRFFAERPEGSVSTLKIQRTQQEDSAVYLCASSLVDRGGSPLHFGNGTRLTVT.

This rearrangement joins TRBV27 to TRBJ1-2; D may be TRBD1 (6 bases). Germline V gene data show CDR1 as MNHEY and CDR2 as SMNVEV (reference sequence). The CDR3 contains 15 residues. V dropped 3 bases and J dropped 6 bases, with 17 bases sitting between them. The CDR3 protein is CASSLSGQGLNGYTF. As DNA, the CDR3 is TGTGCCAGCAGTTTGAGTGGGCAGGGGTTGAATGGCTACACCTTC.

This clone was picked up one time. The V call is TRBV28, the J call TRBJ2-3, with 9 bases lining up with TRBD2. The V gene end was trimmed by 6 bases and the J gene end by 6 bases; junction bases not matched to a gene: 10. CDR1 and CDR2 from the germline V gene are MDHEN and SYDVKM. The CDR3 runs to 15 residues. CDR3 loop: CASSPTGLARDTQYF. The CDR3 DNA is TGTGCCAGCAGCCCTACTGGACTAGCGAGGGATACGCAGTATTTT.

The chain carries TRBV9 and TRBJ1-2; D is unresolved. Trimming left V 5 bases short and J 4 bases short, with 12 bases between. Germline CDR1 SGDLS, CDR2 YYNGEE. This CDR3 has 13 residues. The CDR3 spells CASRSEGTYGYTF. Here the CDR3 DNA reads TGTGCCAGCAGATCGGAGGGCACCTATGGCTACACCTTC. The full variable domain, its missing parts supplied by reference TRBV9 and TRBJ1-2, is DSGVTQTPKHLITATGQRVTLRCSPRSGDLSVYWYQQSLDQGLQFLIQYYNGEERAKGNILERFSAQQFPDLHSELNLSSLELGDSALYFCASRSEGTYGYTFGSGTRLTVV.

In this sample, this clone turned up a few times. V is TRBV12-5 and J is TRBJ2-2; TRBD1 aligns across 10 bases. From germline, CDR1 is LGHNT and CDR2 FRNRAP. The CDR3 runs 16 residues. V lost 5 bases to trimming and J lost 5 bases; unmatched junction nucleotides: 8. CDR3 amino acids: CASGARDRGPTGELFF. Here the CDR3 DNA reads TGTGCTAGTGGTGCCCGGGACAGGGGACCGACCGGGGAGCTGTTTTTT.

The CDR3 loop is CAWAGSNYGYTF. The CDR3 DNA follows: TGTGCCTGGGCCGGGTCCAACTATGGCTACACCTTC. The chain carries TRBV30 and TRBJ1-2; D unresolved. V lost 5 bases, J lost 2 bases, and 9 bases lay in between. CDR1 GTSNPN and CDR2 SVGIG come from the germline V gene (reference sequence). The CDR3 is made up of 12 amino acids.

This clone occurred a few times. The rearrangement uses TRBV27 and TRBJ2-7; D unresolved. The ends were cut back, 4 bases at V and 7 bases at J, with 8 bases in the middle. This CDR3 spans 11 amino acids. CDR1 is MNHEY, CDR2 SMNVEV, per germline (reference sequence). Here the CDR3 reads CASSSLREQYF. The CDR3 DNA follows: TGTGCCAGCAGTTCCCTGCGGGAGCAGTACTTC.

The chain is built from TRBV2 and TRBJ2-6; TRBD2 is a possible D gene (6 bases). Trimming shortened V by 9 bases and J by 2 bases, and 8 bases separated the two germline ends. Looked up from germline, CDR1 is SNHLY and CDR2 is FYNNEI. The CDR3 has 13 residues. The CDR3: CASRGTGANVLTF. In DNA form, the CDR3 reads TGTGCCAGTCGGGGGACTGGGGCCAACGTCCTGACTTTC.

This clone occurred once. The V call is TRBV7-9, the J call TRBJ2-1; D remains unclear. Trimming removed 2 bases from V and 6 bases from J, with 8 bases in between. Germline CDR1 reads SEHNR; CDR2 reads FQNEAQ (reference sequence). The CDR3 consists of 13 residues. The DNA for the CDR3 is TGTGCCAGCAGCTTACTATTGCCCAATGAGCAGTTCTTC. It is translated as CASSLLLPNEQFF.

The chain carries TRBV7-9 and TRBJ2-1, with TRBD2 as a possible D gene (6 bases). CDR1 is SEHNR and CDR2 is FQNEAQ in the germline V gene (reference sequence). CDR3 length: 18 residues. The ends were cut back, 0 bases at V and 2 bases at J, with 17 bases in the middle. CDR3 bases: TGTGCCAGCAGCTTAGCGGGACTGGAGCTGGGGACCTACAATGAGCAGTTCTTC. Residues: CASSLAGLELGTYNEQFF.

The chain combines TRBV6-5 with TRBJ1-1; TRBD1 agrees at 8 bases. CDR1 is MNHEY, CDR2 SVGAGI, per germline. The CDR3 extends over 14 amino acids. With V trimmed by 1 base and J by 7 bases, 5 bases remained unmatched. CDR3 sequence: CASSYWTGYGEAFF. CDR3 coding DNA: TGTGCCAGCAGTTACTGGACAGGGTATGGTGAAGCTTTCTTT.

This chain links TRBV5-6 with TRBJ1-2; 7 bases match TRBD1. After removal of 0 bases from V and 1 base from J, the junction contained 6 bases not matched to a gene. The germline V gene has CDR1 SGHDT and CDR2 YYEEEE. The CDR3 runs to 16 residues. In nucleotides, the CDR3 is TGTGCCAGCAGCTTGGTTGAGGGGGCCTTTAACTATGGCTACACCTTC. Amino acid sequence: CASSLVEGAFNYGYTF.

For the CDR3, the DNA is TGTGCCAGTAGTATCCCCGACAGGGTGGGCACTGAAGCTTTCTTT. This gives the protein CASSIPDRVGTEAFF. This rearrangement joins TRBV19 to TRBJ1-1, with 7 bases matching TRBD1. Losses at the gene ends were 3 bases for V and 4 bases for J; bases not matched to a gene: 8. The CDR3 is 15 amino acids. The germline CDR1 and CDR2 sequences are LNHDA and SQIVND (reference sequence). Full variable domain (missing parts from reference TRBV19 and TRBJ1-1): DGGITQSPKYLFRKEGQNVTLSCEQNLNHDAMYWYRQDPGQGLRLIYYSQIVNDFQKGDIAEGYSVSREKKESFPLTVTSAQKNPTAFYLCASSIPDRVGTEAFFGQGTRLTVV.

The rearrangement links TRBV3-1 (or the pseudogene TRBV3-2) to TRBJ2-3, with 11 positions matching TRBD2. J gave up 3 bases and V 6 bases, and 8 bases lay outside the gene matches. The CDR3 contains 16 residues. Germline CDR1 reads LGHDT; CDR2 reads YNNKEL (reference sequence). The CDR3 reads CASRPTSGRRTDTQYF. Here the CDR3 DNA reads TGTGCCAGCAGGCCAACTAGCGGGAGACGTACAGATACGCAGTATTTT.

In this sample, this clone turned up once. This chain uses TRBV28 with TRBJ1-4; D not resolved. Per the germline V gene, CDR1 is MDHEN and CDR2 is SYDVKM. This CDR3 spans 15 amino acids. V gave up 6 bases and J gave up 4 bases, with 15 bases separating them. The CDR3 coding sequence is TGTGCCAGCAGCACCGGGAGGATCGTTAATGAAAAACTGTTTTTT. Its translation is CASSTGRIVNEKLFF. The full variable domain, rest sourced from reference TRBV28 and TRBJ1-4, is DVKVTQSSRYLVKRTGEKVFLECVQDMDHENMFWYRQDPGLGLRLIYFSYDVKMKEKGDIPEGYSVSREKKERFSLILESASTNQTSMYLCASSTGRIVNEKLFFGSGTQLSVL.

The CDR3 protein is CASSGDRRNYGYTF. The CDR3, as DNA: TGTGCCAGCAGTGGGGACAGGCGTAACTATGGCTACACCTTC. V and J are TRBV28 and TRBJ1-2; TRBD1 aligns across 8 bases. V dropped 5 bases and J dropped 1; count of bases not matched to a gene: 3. The CDR3 contains 14 residues. Per germline, CDR1 MDHEN and CDR2 SYDVKM.

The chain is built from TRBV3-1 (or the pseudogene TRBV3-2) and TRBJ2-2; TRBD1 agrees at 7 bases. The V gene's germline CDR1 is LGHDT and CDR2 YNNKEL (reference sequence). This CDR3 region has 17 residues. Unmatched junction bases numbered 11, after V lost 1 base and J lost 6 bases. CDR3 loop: CASSQVVGGFVPGELFF. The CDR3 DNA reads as TGTGCCAGCAGCCAAGTCGTAGGGGGCTTCGTCCCCGGGGAGCTGTTTTTT.